This T cell receptor (beta chain) was observed in a study of cytomegalovirus exposure and HLA in healthy donors. Whole-study findings and limits: Some highly shared sequence variants likely arose as a pipeline artifact. Some V segments could not be told apart, so they were left out, TRBV6-2 and TRBV6-3 among them.

Likely unrecorded immune exposures existed in these nominally healthy donors. The PCR had 60 Vbeta and 13 Jbeta primers. The method was immunoSEQ multiplex PCR; TCRdb's version includes in-frame clones alone and lacks a portion of them. The sample has around 200,000 clones; 70% to 80% are singletons. This clone has more than one count but fewer than ten. Its antigen is not identified. Per the germline V gene, CDR1 is MNHEY and CDR2 is SVGAGI. CDR3 length: 13 residues. V was clipped by 3 bases and J by 6 bases, with 11 bases between them. The TCR sequence derives from a woman aged 60-70 years in good health and CMV-seropositive. The gene calls are TRBV6-5 and TRBJ1-2; maybe TRBD1 (5 bases). The source material was PBMCs. The CDR3 coding sequence is TGTGCCAGCAGTTATGGGGGGTCGGATGGCTACACCTTC. Residues: CASSYGGSDGYTF.